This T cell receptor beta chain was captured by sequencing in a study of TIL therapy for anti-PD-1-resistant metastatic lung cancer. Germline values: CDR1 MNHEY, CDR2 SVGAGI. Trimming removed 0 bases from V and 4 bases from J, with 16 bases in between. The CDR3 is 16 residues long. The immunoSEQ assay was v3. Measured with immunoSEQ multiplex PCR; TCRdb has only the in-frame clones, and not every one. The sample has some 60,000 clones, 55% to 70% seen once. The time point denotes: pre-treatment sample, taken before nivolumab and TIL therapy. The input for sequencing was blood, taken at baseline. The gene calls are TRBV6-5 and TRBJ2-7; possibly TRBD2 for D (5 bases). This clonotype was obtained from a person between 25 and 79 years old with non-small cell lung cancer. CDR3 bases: TGTGCCAGCAGTTACTCGAGGAGGCAGGATGGGTACGAGCAGTACTTC. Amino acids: CASSYSRRQDGYEQYF.